One sample yielded the 5 T cell receptor beta chains listed below, sequenced in a study of control samples from healthy donors and cancer patients. The method was immunoSEQ multiplex PCR; TCRdb's version includes in-frame clones alone and lacks a portion of them. The sample has 150,000 to 200,000 clones; around nine tenths are singletons. Sequencing input: blood. All receptors come from a woman aged 25 to 39 in good health.

In its sample, this clone was seen once. J is TRBJ1-6 and V is TRBV9, with TRBD1 identical over 7 bases. CDR1 is SGDLS and CDR2 is YYNGEE in the germline V gene. CDR3 length: 15 residues. V was clipped by 1 base and J by 5 bases; unmatched bases: 3. The CDR3 nucleotides are TGTGCCAGCAGCGTAAGCCAGGGGGATAATTCACCCCTCCACTTT. This gives the protein CASSVSQGDNSPLHF. Full variable domain (outside the CDR3, taken from reference TRBV9 and TRBJ1-6): DSGVTQTPKHLITATGQRVTLRCSPRSGDLSVYWYQQSLDQGLQFLIQYYNGEERAKGNILERFSAQQFPDLHSELNLSSLELGDSALYFCASSVSQGDNSPLHFGNGTRLTVT.

J is TRBJ1-6 and V is TRBV10-2; D is unclear. V was pared by 3 bases and J by 0 bases, with 6 bases between. Per germline, CDR1 WSHSY and CDR2 SAAADI. This CDR3 contains 15 residues. The CDR3 region has the DNA TGCGCCAGCAGTGACCTTCCCTCCTATAATTCACCCCTCCACTTT. This sequence encodes CASSDLPSYNSPLHF.

In its sample, this clone was seen a few times. The chain links TRBV2 to TRBJ2-1, with TRBD1 matching over 9 bases. CDR3 size: 14 residues. The germline V gene has CDR1 SNHLY and CDR2 FYNNEI. With 8 bases clipped from V and 7 bases from J, the junction kept 9 bases outside the gene matches. CDR3 amino acids: CASLGQGSPNEQFF. The CDR3 DNA reads as TGTGCCAGCTTGGGACAGGGATCACCTAATGAGCAGTTCTTC.

The chain couples TRBV4-1 to TRBJ1-2; TRBD1 matches 10 bases. The CDR3 has 15 amino acids. Per germline, CDR1 MGHRA and CDR2 YSYEKL. Trimming at V came to 1 base and at J to 3 bases, leaving 2 bases not matched to a gene. The CDR3 loop is CASSQGTGGDYGYTF. CDR3 sequence (DNA): TGCGCCAGCAGCCAAGGGACAGGGGGTGACTATGGCTACACCTTC.

The J gene is TRBJ1-1, the V gene TRBV27; maybe TRBD1 (6 bases). CDR3 length: 18 residues. V was pared by 4 bases and J by 0 bases, with 21 bases between. In germline, CDR1 is MNHEY, CDR2 SMNVEV (reference sequence). CDR3 amino acids: CASSSRGGGGLMNTEAFF. The CDR3 nucleotides read TGTGCCAGCAGTTCAAGGGGAGGGGGTGGCCTAATGAACACTGAAGCTTTCTTT.